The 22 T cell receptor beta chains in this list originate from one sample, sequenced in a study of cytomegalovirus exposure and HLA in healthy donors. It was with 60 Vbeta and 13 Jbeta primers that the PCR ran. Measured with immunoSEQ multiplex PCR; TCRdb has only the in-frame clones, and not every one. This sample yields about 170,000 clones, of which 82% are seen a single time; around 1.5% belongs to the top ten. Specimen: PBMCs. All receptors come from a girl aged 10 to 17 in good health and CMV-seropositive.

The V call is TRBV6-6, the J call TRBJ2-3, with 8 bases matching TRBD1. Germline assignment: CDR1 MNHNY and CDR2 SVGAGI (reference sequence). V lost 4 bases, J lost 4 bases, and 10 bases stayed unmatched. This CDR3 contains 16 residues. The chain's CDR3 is CASSSGWTGLADTQYF. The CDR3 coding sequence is TGTGCCAGCAGTTCGGGTTGGACAGGGCTAGCAGATACGCAGTATTTT.

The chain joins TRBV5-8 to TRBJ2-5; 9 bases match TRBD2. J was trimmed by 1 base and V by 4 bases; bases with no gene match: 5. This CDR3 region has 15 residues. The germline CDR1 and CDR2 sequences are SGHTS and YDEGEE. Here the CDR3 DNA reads TGTGCCAGCAGCGGGCTAGCGGGGTTCCAAGAGACCCAGTACTTC. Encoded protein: CASSGLAGFQETQYF.

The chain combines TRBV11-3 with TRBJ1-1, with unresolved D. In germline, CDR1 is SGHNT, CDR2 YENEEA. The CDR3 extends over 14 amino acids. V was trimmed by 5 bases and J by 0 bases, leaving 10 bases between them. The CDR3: CASSPRQLNTEAFF. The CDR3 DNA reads TGTGCCAGCAGCCCACGCCAGTTGAACACTGAAGCTTTCTTT.

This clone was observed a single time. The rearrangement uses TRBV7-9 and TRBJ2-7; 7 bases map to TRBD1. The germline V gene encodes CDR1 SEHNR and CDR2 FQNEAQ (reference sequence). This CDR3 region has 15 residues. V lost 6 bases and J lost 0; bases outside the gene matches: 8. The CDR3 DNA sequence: TGTGCCAGCAGACGACAGGGTGCGGCCTCCTACGAGCAGTACTTC. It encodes CASRRQGAASYEQYF.

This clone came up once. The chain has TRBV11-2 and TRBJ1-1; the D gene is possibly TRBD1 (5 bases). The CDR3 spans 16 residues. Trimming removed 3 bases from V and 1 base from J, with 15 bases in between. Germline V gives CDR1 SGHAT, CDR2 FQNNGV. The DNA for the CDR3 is TGTGCCAGCAGCTTGGATCAGGGTTTGGGGAACACTGAAGCTTTCTTT. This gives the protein CASSLDQGLGNTEAFF.

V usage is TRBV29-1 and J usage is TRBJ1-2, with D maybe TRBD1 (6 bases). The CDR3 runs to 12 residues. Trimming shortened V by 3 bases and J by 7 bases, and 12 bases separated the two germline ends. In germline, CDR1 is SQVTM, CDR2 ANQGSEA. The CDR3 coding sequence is TGCAGCGTTGATAAGGGGGAGGGTGGCTACACCTTC. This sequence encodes CSVDKGEGGYTF. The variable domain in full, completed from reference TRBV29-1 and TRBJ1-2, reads SAVISQKPSRDICQRGTSLTIQCQVDSQVTMMFWYRQQPGQSLTLIATANQGSEATYESGFVIDKFPISRPNLTFSTLTVSNMSPEDSSIYLCSVDKGEGGYTFGSGTRLTVV.

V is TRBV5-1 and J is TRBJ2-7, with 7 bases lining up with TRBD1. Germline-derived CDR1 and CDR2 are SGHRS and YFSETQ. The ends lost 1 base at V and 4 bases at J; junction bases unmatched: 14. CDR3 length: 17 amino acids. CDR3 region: CASSLLAGTDALYEQYF. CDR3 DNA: TGCGCCAGCAGCTTGTTGGCTGGGACAGATGCCTTATACGAGCAGTACTTC. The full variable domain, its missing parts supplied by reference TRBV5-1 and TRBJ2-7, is KAGVTQTPRYLIKTRGQQVTLSCSPISGHRSVSWYQQTPGQGLQFLFEYFSETQRNKGNFPGRFSGRQFSNSRSEMNVSTLELGDSALYLCASSLLAGTDALYEQYFGPGTRLTVT.

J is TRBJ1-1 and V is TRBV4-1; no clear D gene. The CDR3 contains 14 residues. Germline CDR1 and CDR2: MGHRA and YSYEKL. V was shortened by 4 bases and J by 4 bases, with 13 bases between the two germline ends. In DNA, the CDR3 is TGCGCCAGCAGCCGTGAGAACGGGTTCACTGAAGCTTTCTTT. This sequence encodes CASSRENGFTEAFF.

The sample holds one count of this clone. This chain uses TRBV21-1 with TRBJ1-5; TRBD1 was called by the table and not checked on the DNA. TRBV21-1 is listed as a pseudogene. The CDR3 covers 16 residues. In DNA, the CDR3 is TGTGCCAGCAGCAAACGGTGGGGGCAGGTTGGTCAGCCCCAGCATTTT. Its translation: CASSKRWGQVGQPQHF.

The CDR3 nucleotides are TGTGCCAGCAGCCGTTTTGACAGCTCCTACAATGAGCAGTTCTTC. Residues: CASSRFDSSYNEQFF. V usage is TRBV9 and J usage is TRBJ2-1, with D possibly TRBD1 on 5 matching bases. Germline V gene data show CDR1 as SGDLS and CDR2 as YYNGEE. Trimming shortened V by 4 bases and J by 0 bases, and 11 bases separated the two germline ends. The CDR3 consists of 15 residues.

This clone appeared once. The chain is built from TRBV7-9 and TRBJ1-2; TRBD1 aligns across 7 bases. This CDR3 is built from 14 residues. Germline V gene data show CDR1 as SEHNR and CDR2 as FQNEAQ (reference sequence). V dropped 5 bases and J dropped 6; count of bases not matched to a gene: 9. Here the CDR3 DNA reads TGTGCCAGCAGCCCGGGACAGTCTGGCCATGGCTACACCTTC. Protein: CASSPGQSGHGYTF.

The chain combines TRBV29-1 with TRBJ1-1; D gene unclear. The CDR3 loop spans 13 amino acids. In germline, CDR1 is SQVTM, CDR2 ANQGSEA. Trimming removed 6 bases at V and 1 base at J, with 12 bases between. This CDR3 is CSVLRTTNTEAFF. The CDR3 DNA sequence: TGCAGCGTCCTACGTACTACGAACACTGAAGCTTTCTTT.

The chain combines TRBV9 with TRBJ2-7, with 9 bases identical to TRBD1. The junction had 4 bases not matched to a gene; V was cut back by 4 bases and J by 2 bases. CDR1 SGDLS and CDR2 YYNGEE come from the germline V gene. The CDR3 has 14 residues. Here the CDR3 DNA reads TGTGCCAGCAGCCCTGGGACAGGGCCCTACGAGCAGTACTTC. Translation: CASSPGTGPYEQYF.

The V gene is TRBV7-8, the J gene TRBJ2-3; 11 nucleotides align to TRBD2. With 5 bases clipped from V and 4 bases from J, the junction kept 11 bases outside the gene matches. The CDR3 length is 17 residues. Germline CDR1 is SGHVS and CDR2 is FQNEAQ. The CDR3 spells CASSPGSGGARSDTQYF. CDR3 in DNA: TGTGCCAGCAGCCCAGGTAGCGGGGGGGCTCGGTCAGATACGCAGTATTTT.

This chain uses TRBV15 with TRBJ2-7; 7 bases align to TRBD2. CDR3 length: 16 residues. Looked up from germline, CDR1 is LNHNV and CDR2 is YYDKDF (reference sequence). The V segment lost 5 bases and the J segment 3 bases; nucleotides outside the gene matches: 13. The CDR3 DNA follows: TGTGCCACCAGCGATCCGGGGGGACGGAGCTACTACGAGCAGTACTTC. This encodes CATSDPGGRSYYEQYF.

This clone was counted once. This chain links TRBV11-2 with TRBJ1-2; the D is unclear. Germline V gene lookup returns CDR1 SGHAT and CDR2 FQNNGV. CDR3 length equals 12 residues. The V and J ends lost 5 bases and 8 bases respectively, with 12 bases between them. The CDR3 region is CASSKETRGYTF. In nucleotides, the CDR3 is TGTGCCAGCAGCAAGGAGACTCGAGGCTACACCTTC.

CDR3 in DNA: TGCGCCAGCACCCCGCGGGCGAACACCGGGGAGCTGTTTTTT. The encoded protein is CASTPRANTGELFF. The chain recombines TRBV10-1 with TRBJ2-2; tentatively, D is TRBD2 (5 bases). V was clipped by 7 bases and J by 0 bases, with 9 bases between them. Per germline, CDR1 WNHNN and CDR2 SYGVQD (reference sequence). The CDR3 spans 14 residues.

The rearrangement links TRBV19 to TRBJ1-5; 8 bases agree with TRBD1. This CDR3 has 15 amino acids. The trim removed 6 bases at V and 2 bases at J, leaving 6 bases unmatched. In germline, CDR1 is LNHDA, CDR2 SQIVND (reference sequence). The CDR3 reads CASRKDREGNQPQHF. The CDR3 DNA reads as TGTGCCAGTAGAAAGGACAGGGAAGGCAATCAGCCCCAGCATTTT.

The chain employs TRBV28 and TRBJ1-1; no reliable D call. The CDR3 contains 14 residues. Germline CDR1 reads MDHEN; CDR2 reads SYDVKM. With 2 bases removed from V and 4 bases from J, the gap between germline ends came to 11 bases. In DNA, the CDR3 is TGTGCCAGCAGTTTACAGGCCTTGGGCACTGAAGCTTTCTTT. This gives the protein CASSLQALGTEAFF.

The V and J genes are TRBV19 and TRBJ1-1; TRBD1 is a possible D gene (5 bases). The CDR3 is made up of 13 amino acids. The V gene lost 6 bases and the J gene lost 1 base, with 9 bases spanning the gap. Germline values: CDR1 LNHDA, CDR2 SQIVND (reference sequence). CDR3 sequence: CASRSGPNTEAFF. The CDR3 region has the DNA TGTGCCAGTAGGTCAGGGCCGAACACTGAAGCTTTCTTT.

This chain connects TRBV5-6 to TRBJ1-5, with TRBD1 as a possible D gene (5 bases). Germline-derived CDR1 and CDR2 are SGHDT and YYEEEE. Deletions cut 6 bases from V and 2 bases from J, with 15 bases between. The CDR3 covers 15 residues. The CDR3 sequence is CASKLSTGGNQPQHF. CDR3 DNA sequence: TGTGCCAGCAAATTAAGCACAGGCGGCAATCAGCCCCAGCATTTT.

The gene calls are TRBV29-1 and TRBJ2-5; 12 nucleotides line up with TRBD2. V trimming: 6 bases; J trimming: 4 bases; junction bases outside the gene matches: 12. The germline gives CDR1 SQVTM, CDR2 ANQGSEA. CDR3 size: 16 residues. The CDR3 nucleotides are TGCAGCGTCCCACCCCCCCAACTAGCGGGAGGAGAGACCCAGTACTTC. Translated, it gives CSVPPPQLAGGETQYF.